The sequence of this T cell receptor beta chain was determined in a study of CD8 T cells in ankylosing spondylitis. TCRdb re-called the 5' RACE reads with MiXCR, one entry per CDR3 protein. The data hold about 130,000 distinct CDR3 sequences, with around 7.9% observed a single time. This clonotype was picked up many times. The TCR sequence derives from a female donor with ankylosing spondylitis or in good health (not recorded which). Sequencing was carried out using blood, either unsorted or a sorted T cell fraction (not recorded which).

For the CDR3, the DNA is TGCAGTGCTAGGAAAAAGATTACGAACACTGAAGCTTTCTTT. Translated: CSARKKITNTEAFF. The V and J genes are TRBV20-1 and TRBJ1-1; D is unclear. The CDR3 extends over 14 amino acids. The V end was cut by 3 bases, the J end by 1 base, with 12 bases between. In germline, CDR1 is DFQATT, CDR2 SNEGSKA (reference sequence).